A single sample gave rise to the 29 T cell receptor beta chains below, sequenced in a study of blood T cell repertoires in COVID-19. TCRdb keeps only in-frame clones here, not all; method: immunoSEQ multiplex PCR. The sample records hundreds of thousands of clones, approximately 81% being singletons. Sample: peripheral blood. These receptors were obtained from a woman aged 18-35 years with acute or convalescent COVID-19.

The chain couples TRBV19 to TRBJ2-1; 8 bases map to TRBD1. The CDR3 is 13 amino acids. Germline CDR1 is LNHDA and CDR2 is SQIVND (reference sequence). V was clipped by 9 bases and J by 4 bases; unmatched bases: 5. The CDR3 DNA reads TGTGCCAGCCGTGACAGGGGATACAATGAGCAGTTCTTC. It encodes CASRDRGYNEQFF.

J is TRBJ1-6 and V is TRBV2; TRBD1 is a possible D gene (5 bases). CDR1 and CDR2 (germline): SNHLY, FYNNEI. The CDR3 is 14 residues long. Trimming left V 1 base short and J 8 bases short, with 9 bases between. CDR3 protein: CASSEGTKDSPLHF. Written as DNA, the CDR3 is TGTGCCAGCAGTGAAGGGACAAAGGATTCACCCCTCCACTTT.

The gene calls are TRBV6-2 or TRBV6-3 and TRBJ1-5; D remains ambiguous. Deletions cut 2 bases from V and 9 bases from J, with 14 bases between. The CDR3 length is 14 residues. Germline CDR1 reads MNHEY; CDR2 reads SVGEGT. CDR3 region: CASSYEGGRRPQHF. CDR3 DNA sequence: TGTGCCAGCAGTTACGAGGGCGGGCGGCGGCCCCAGCATTTT.

The chain links TRBV18 to TRBJ2-5; TRBD1 agrees at 9 bases. Germline assignment: CDR1 KGHSH and CDR2 LQKENI. The CDR3 runs 15 residues. J lost 4 bases, V lost 3 bases, and 6 bases had no gene match. CDR3 amino acids: CASSPETGGRETQYF. The CDR3 nucleotides are TGTGCCAGCTCACCGGAGACAGGGGGAAGAGAGACCCAGTACTTC.

CDR3 bases: TGTGCCAGCTCGGTAGAAGACTACAATGAGCAGTTCTTC. This translates into CASSVEDYNEQFF. The chain uses TRBV7-9 and TRBJ2-1; D is unresolved. V lost 8 bases, J lost 3 bases, and 11 bases lay in between. Germline V gene lookup returns CDR1 SEHNR and CDR2 FQNEAQ (reference sequence). There are 13 residues in the CDR3.

This clone was counted a few times. CDR3 nucleotide sequence: TGCGCCAGCAGCGAGCAATTCGCAACTAATGAAAAACTGTTTTTT. It codes for CASSEQFATNEKLFF. J is TRBJ1-4 and V is TRBV5-1; D is unclear. Germline V lookup: CDR1 SGHRS, CDR2 YFSETQ. Trimming removed 4 bases from V and 0 bases from J, with 10 bases in between. The CDR3 loop spans 15 amino acids.

This chain joins TRBV30 and TRBJ1-1, with a weak D call TRBD1 (5 bases). Between the trimmed V and J ends, which lost 4 bases and 1 base, there was a span of 10 bases. The CDR3 contains 13 residues. Germline CDR1 and CDR2: GTSNPN and SVGIG (reference sequence). CDR3 residues: CAWMSQANTEAFF. The DNA of the CDR3 is TGTGCCTGGATGTCACAGGCGAACACTGAAGCTTTCTTT. The whole variable domain, filled in from reference TRBV30 and TRBJ1-1, reads SQTIHQWPATLVQPVGSPLSLECTVEGTSNPNLYWYRQAAGRGLQLLFYSVGIGQISSEVPQNLSASRPQDRQFILSSKKLLLSDSGFYLCAWMSQANTEAFFGQGTRLTVV.

V gene TRBV9 combines with J gene TRBJ1-2; TRBD1 matches 9 bases. The CDR3 is 18 amino acids. The V segment lost 0 bases and the J segment 4 bases; nucleotides outside the gene matches: 13. The germline V gene encodes CDR1 SGDLS and CDR2 YYNGEE. CDR3 DNA: TGTGCCAGCAGCGTAGCTTCACAGGGGGCGATAGGGGCCTATGGCTACACCTTC. It yields the protein CASSVASQGAIGAYGYTF.

This clone was detected only once. The chain employs TRBV19 and TRBJ1-1; 8 bases match TRBD1. Germline values: CDR1 LNHDA, CDR2 SQIVND (reference sequence). The J segment lost 4 bases and the V segment lost 9 bases, leaving 13 bases of the junction unmatched. The CDR3 spans 15 residues. The CDR3 reads CARKGAGGAITEAFF. The CDR3 nucleotides read TGTGCCAGGAAGGGAGCAGGGGGCGCGATCACTGAAGCTTTCTTT.

Only a few counts were recorded for this clone. At the DNA level, this CDR3 is encoded by other sequences in the same sample as well. The chain links TRBV5-1 to TRBJ1-1, with D hard to call. The CDR3 contains 11 residues. Trimming removed 0 bases from V and 7 bases from J, with 4 bases in between. Germline V CDR1 and CDR2: SGHRS, YFSETQ. CDR3 region: CASSLAGEAFF. In nucleotides, the CDR3 is TGCGCCAGCAGCTTGGCCGGTGAAGCTTTCTTT.

The gene calls are TRBV2 and TRBJ1-3; D is undetermined. This CDR3 has 11 residues. V lost 8 bases and J lost 8, with 10 bases in between. CDR1 and CDR2 from the germline V gene are SNHLY and FYNNEI. The CDR3 DNA reads TGTGCCAGCCGGATAGGAGACACCATATATTTT. As protein: CASRIGDTIYF.

V gene TRBV9 combines with J gene TRBJ1-1; 8 nucleotides agree with TRBD1. Germline CDR1 SGDLS, CDR2 YYNGEE. The CDR3 is 14 amino acids. J was trimmed by 4 bases and V by 1 base; bases with no gene match: 3. This chain's CDR3 is CASSVQGTGTEAFF. In nucleotides, the CDR3 is TGTGCCAGCAGCGTACAGGGGACAGGCACTGAAGCTTTCTTT.

In regard to this clone: Additional DNA sequences in this sample encode the identical CDR3. The V gene is TRBV12-3 or TRBV12-4, the J gene TRBJ2-2; weak D call: TRBD1 (6 bases). The CDR3 has 13 residues. V was shortened by 2 bases and J by 5 bases, with 6 bases between the two germline ends. CDR3 residues: CASSLRGTGELFF. CDR3 sequence (DNA): TGTGCCAGCAGTTTAAGGGGGACCGGGGAGCTGTTTTTT.

This chain joins TRBV6-5 and TRBJ2-7; 7 bases align to TRBD2. CDR1 MNHEY and CDR2 SVGAGI come from the germline V gene. CDR3 length: 14 amino acids. The trim removed 6 bases at V and 6 bases at J, leaving 11 bases unmatched. This chain's CDR3 is CASSSPGWGGEQYF. The CDR3, as DNA: TGTGCCAGCAGCTCACCGGGATGGGGGGGCGAGCAGTACTTC.

The chain uses TRBV12-3 or TRBV12-4 and TRBJ2-7; 8 bases agree with TRBD2. V dropped 4 bases and J dropped 12; count of bases not matched to a gene: 8. This CDR3 has 12 amino acids. CDR3 nucleotides: TGTGCCAGCAGTTCGGAAGCGGGAGTTATGTACTTC. This sequence encodes CASSSEAGVMYF.

V gene TRBV6-1 combines with J gene TRBJ1-6; D gene uncertain. Trimming shortened V by 2 bases and J by 7 bases, and 6 bases separated the two germline ends. This CDR3 region has 13 residues. Germline lookup yields CDR1 MNHNS and CDR2 SASEGT. The chain's CDR3 is CASSEFGNSPLHF. The DNA of the CDR3 is TGTGCCAGCAGTGAATTCGGGAATTCACCCCTCCACTTT.

The J gene is TRBJ2-7, the V gene TRBV24-1, with 8 bases lining up with TRBD1. The junction had 13 bases not matched to a gene; V was cut back by 5 bases and J by 5 bases. CDR3 length equals 16 residues. Germline loops: CDR1 KGHDR, CDR2 SFDVKD. CDR3 protein: CATSALSWDRIHEQYF. CDR3 sequence (DNA): TGTGCCACCAGTGCTTTAAGCTGGGACAGGATCCACGAGCAGTACTTC.

This rearrangement joins TRBV30 to TRBJ2-2, with a tentative D call TRBD2 (6 bases). This CDR3 spans 15 amino acids. Trimming removed 0 bases at V and 4 bases at J, with 12 bases between. Germline V lookup: CDR1 GTSNPN, CDR2 SVGIG (reference sequence). The CDR3 coding sequence is TGTGCCTGGAGTGTCTGGGGAGGAAGCACCGGGGAGCTGTTTTTT. Encoded protein: CAWSVWGGSTGELFF. Based on the CDR3 plus reference TRBV30 and TRBJ2-2, the full variable domain is SQTIHQWPATLVQPVGSPLSLECTVEGTSNPNLYWYRQAAGRGLQLLFYSVGIGQISSEVPQNLSASRPQDRQFILSSKKLLLSDSGFYLCAWSVWGGSTGELFFGEGSRLTVL.

This clone was detected only once. The CDR3: CATSDPGTSGASRNEQFF. CDR3 nucleotide sequence: TGTGCCACCAGTGACCCTGGGACTAGCGGGGCCTCTCGCAATGAGCAGTTCTTC. This rearrangement joins TRBV24-1 to TRBJ2-1, with 13 bases matching TRBD2. V dropped 4 bases and J dropped 6; count of bases not matched to a gene: 11. The CDR3 contains 18 residues. The germline V gene encodes CDR1 KGHDR and CDR2 SFDVKD.

The rearrangement uses TRBV12-5 and TRBJ1-5, with D perhaps TRBD1 (5 bases). The CDR3 contains 14 residues. V dropped 0 bases and J dropped 7 bases, with 10 bases sitting between them. The germline gives CDR1 LGHNT, CDR2 FRNRAP. The CDR3 bases are TGTGCTAGTGGTTTGGTCATCGGACACCAGCCCCAGCATTTT. Translation: CASGLVIGHQPQHF.

This chain connects TRBV10-1 to TRBJ1-1; the D gene is possibly TRBD1 (5 bases). In germline, CDR1 is WNHNN, CDR2 SYGVQD (reference sequence). Deletions cut 6 bases from V and 3 bases from J, with 11 bases between. The CDR3 covers 13 residues. The CDR3: CASRGEVHTEAFF. DNA of the CDR3: TGCGCCAGCAGGGGGGAGGTTCACACTGAAGCTTTCTTT.

The chain carries TRBV27 and TRBJ1-2; 9 bases match TRBD1. The germline CDR1 and CDR2 sequences are MNHEY and SMNVEV (reference sequence). The CDR3 covers 17 residues. V shed 8 bases and J 6 bases; nucleotides not matched to a gene: 19. The CDR3 is CASPDGNRDRVPHGYTF. The DNA of the CDR3 is TGTGCCAGCCCAGACGGCAACCGGGACAGGGTCCCCCATGGCTACACCTTC.

This chain uses TRBV7-8 with TRBJ1-1; no reliable D call. Between the trimmed V and J ends, which lost 8 bases and 2 bases, there was a span of 12 bases. The CDR3 consists of 13 residues. Germline CDR1 and CDR2: SGHVS and FQNEAQ. Written as DNA, the CDR3 is TGTGCCAGCCATACAGAGAGAAACACTGAAGCTTTCTTT. It encodes CASHTERNTEAFF.

In this sample, this clone turned up a few times. The chain recombines TRBV12-3 or TRBV12-4 with TRBJ1-2, with 9 positions matching TRBD1. CDR3 length: 13 amino acids. V was clipped by 8 bases and J by 8 bases; unmatched bases: 9. The CDR3: CASGEQGAQGYTF. The CDR3 coding sequence is TGTGCCAGCGGAGAACAGGGGGCGCAGGGCTACACCTTC.

This clone was picked up one time. The V gene is TRBV3-1 (or the pseudogene TRBV3-2), the J gene TRBJ2-1; 7 bases line up with TRBD1. With 4 bases clipped from V and 0 bases from J, the junction kept 6 bases outside the gene matches. The length of the CDR3 is 16 residues. Germline V gene data show CDR1 as LGHDT and CDR2 as YNNKEL (reference sequence). CDR3 region: CASSLTTGSSYNEQFF. CDR3 DNA sequence: TGTGCCAGCAGCCTTACGACAGGGTCCTCCTACAATGAGCAGTTCTTC.

The CDR3 coding sequence is TGTGCCAGCAGCTTGACAGGTTCTGGGGCCAACGTCCTGACTTTC. Translated: CASSLTGSGANVLTF. V usage is TRBV5-6 and J usage is TRBJ2-6; possibly TRBD1 for D (5 bases). V was shortened by 1 base and J by 1 base, with 6 bases between the two germline ends. The length of the CDR3 is 15 residues. Germline CDR1 reads SGHDT; CDR2 reads YYEEEE.

This chain joins TRBV7-3 and TRBJ1-1; no clear D. Germline V gene lookup returns CDR1 SGHTA and CDR2 FQGTGA. There are 14 residues in the CDR3. Deletions cut 5 bases from V and 6 bases from J, with 16 bases between. CDR3 bases: TGTGCCAGCAGCCCAGACTTGAGCGCAGCTGAAGCTTTCTTT. It is translated as CASSPDLSAAEAFF.

This chain connects TRBV6-5 to TRBJ2-2; D is possibly TRBD2 (6 bases). The CDR3 is made up of 14 amino acids. The germline V gene encodes CDR1 MNHEY and CDR2 SVGAGI. The germline V and J ends were trimmed by 6 bases and 7 bases, with 15 bases remaining between them. The CDR3, as DNA: TGTGCCAGCAGGACTAACGCGGGGATCGGGGAGCTGTTTTTT. Protein: CASRTNAGIGELFF.

The genes are TRBV28 and TRBJ1-4; D unclear. Deletions cut 3 bases from V and 7 bases from J, with 15 bases between. CDR1 and CDR2 from the germline V gene are MDHEN and SYDVKM. The CDR3 spans 15 residues. CDR3 loop: CASSLSGIRSEKLFF. The CDR3 bases are TGTGCCAGCAGTTTGTCGGGGATTCGGAGTGAAAAACTGTTTTTT.